This T cell receptor beta chain was captured in a study of cytomegalovirus exposure and HLA in healthy donors. PCR was performed using 60 Vbeta and 13 Jbeta primers. Method: immunoSEQ multiplex PCR; TCRdb's copy keeps in-frame clones and lacks some. The table records about 160,000 clones, 65% to 90% of them present only once. Donors consisted of healthy bone marrow donors. Study-level results: Accurate predictions that matched the HLA-A and HLA-B alleles of most subjects were reportedly made from TCR beta sequences. For TCR beta chains, V- and J-gene trimming was later linked to a missense DCLRE1C variant. Most TCR beta V segments were productive about 87% or about 30% of the time in an earlier analysis.

The germline gives CDR1 MNHEY, CDR2 SVGAGI. The CDR3 is 14 amino acids. V lost 5 bases and J lost 8, with 18 bases in between. Concerning this clone itself: Its antigen is as yet unknown.

The V call is TRBV6-5, the J call TRBJ1-2; possibly TRBD1 for D (6 bases). Sequencing used PBMCs. The receptor comes from a man between 45 and 60 years old in good health and CMV-seropositive. This CDR3 reads CASSDNRDTEGYTF. The CDR3 DNA reads as TGTGCCAGCAGTGATAACAGGGATACGGAAGGCTACACCTTC.